The 21 T cell receptor beta chains below come from one sample, sequenced in a study of T cell responses to AZD1222 COVID-19 vaccine. The assay was immunoSEQ multiplex PCR, and TCRdb's table has in-frame clones only and misses some. The sample has roughly 100,000 clones, roughly 88% seen once; the top ten hold about 8.7%. The specimen comprised peripheral blood, sampled on day 0 of AZD1222 vaccination. These receptors were obtained from an adult in good health.

The rearrangement joins TRBV27 to TRBJ2-3; 12 bases line up with TRBD1. The germline CDR1 and CDR2 sequences are MNHEY and SMNVEV (reference sequence). V trimming: 8 bases; J trimming: 2 bases; junction bases outside the gene matches: 8. The length of the CDR3 is 16 residues. The CDR3 sequence is CASSRDRGRVTDTQYF. The CDR3 coding sequence is TGTGCCAGCTCCCGGGACAGGGGGCGCGTCACAGATACGCAGTATTTT.

This chain connects TRBV5-1 to TRBJ2-1; unclear D gene. V was shortened by 0 bases and J by 5 bases, with 3 bases between the two germline ends. The germline CDR1 and CDR2 sequences are SGHRS and YFSETQ. This CDR3 has 12 residues. The CDR3, as DNA: TGCGCCAGCAGCTTGGTAAACAATGAGCAGTTCTTC. Amino acids: CASSLVNNEQFF. Full variable domain (outside the CDR3, taken from reference TRBV5-1 and TRBJ2-1): KAGVTQTPRYLIKTRGQQVTLSCSPISGHRSVSWYQQTPGQGLQFLFEYFSETQRNKGNFPGRFSGRQFSNSRSEMNVSTLELGDSALYLCASSLVNNEQFFGPGTRLTVL.

In regard to this clone: The junction departs from the called germline gene at one end, perhaps through a read error. V and J are TRBV7-9 and TRBJ2-2; TRBD1 agrees at 7 bases. This CDR3 is 15 amino acids long. Germline CDR1 is SEHNR and CDR2 is FQNEAQ (reference sequence). This chain's CDR3 is CASSTQTGNPGELFF. CDR3 sequence (DNA): TGTGCCAGCAGCACTCAGACAGGGAACCCCGGGGAGCTGTTTTTT.

This clone was seen only once. This sequence joins TRBV3-1 (or the pseudogene TRBV3-2) and TRBJ1-3, with D perhaps matching TRBD1 (5 bases). The CDR3 has 16 residues. Trimming removed 0 bases from V and 0 bases from J, with 9 bases in between. Germline V CDR1 and CDR2: LGHDT, YNNKEL (reference sequence). The DNA for the CDR3 is TGTGCCAGCAGCCAAGAGAACAGGATCTCTGGAAACACCATATATTTT. As protein: CASSQENRISGNTIYF.

The rearrangement uses TRBV5-1 and TRBJ1-2; 8 bases agree with TRBD1. The germline V gene has CDR1 SGHRS and CDR2 YFSETQ. V shed 3 bases, J shed 6 bases, and the junction held 31 bases outside the gene matches. The CDR3 is made up of 22 amino acids. The CDR3 reads CASSSGVFGQEKNRQGFNGYTF. DNA of the CDR3: TGCGCCAGCAGCTCAGGCGTTTTTGGTCAAGAGAAAAACCGACAGGGGTTCAATGGCTACACCTTC.

The V gene is TRBV7-8, the J gene TRBJ1-1, with D unclear. CDR1 is SGHVS and CDR2 is FQNEAQ in the germline V gene. The CDR3 contains 15 residues. Trimming cost V 2 bases and J 5 bases, with 15 bases left between them. The CDR3 loop is CASSLYSGMSTEAFF. CDR3 coding DNA: TGTGCCAGCAGCTTATACAGTGGGATGAGTACTGAAGCTTTCTTT. Complete variable domain (other parts from reference TRBV7-8 and TRBJ1-1): GAGVSQSPRYKVAKRGQDVALRCDPISGHVSLFWYQQALGQGPEFLTYFQNEAQLDKSGLPSDRFFAERPEGSVSTLKIQRTQQEDSAVYLCASSLYSGMSTEAFFGQGTRLTVV.

V and J are TRBV19 and TRBJ1-3; TRBD1 is a possible D gene (5 bases). The CDR3 length is 15 residues. The germline V and J ends were trimmed by 1 base and 4 bases, with 11 bases remaining between them. Looked up from germline, CDR1 is LNHDA and CDR2 is SQIVND (reference sequence). DNA for the CDR3: TGTGCCAGTAGTATAGTCGGGGCGCGAGGAAACACCATATATTTT. The encoded protein is CASSIVGARGNTIYF.

V usage is TRBV3-1 (or the pseudogene TRBV3-2) and J usage is TRBJ2-1; 7 positions agree with TRBD2. The CDR3 sequence is 14 residues long. Germline CDR1 reads LGHDT; CDR2 reads YNNKEL (reference sequence). V lost 4 bases to trimming and J lost 6 bases; unmatched junction nucleotides: 6. Here the CDR3 reads CASSPLAVSNEQFF. CDR3 bases: TGTGCCAGCAGCCCCCTAGCGGTCTCCAATGAGCAGTTCTTC.

This chain uses TRBV18 with TRBJ2-1; the D gene is possibly TRBD2 (6 bases). Trimming cost V 2 bases and J 0 bases, with 14 bases left between them. Germline CDR1 and CDR2: KGHSH and LQKENI. This CDR3 comprises 17 residues. The CDR3, as DNA: TGTGCCAGCTCACCAGCTAGCGTCTATAGCTCCTACAATGAGCAGTTCTTC. This gives the protein CASSPASVYSSYNEQFF.

The genes are TRBV19 and TRBJ1-3, with D possibly being TRBD1 (5 bases). Germline assignment: CDR1 LNHDA and CDR2 SQIVND (reference sequence). The CDR3 length is 14 residues. V lost 3 bases and J lost 2, with 8 bases in between. CDR3 DNA: TGTGCCAGTAGTATTTTGACAGCTGGAAACACCATATATTTT. This sequence encodes CASSILTAGNTIYF.

The DNA for the CDR3 is TGCGCCAGCAGCCGTGATACTAGCGGCTCCTACGAGCAGTACTTC. Its translation is CASSRDTSGSYEQYF. The chain links TRBV5-1 to TRBJ2-7, with 8 bases lining up with TRBD2. V trimming: 4 bases; J trimming: 0 bases; junction bases outside the gene matches: 6. Per the germline V gene, CDR1 is SGHRS and CDR2 is YFSETQ. This CDR3 comprises 15 residues.

This sequence joins TRBV11-2 and TRBJ1-1; maybe TRBD1 (5 bases). The CDR3 length is 14 residues. Germline CDR1 is SGHAT and CDR2 is FQNNGV. V lost 6 bases and J 1 base, leaving 12 bases between the germline ends. The CDR3 DNA reads as TGTGCCAGCAGATTTATAACAGGGAACACTGAAGCTTTCTTT. It codes for CASRFITGNTEAFF.

The CDR3 protein is CASSFNRKAEAFF. For the CDR3, the DNA is TGTGCCAGCAGCTTCAACAGGAAAGCCGAAGCTTTCTTT. The V gene is TRBV7-8, the J gene TRBJ1-1, with D possibly TRBD1 on 5 matching bases. Trimming took 3 bases from V and 8 from J, leaving 13 bases between them. CDR3 length equals 13 residues. Germline V gene data show CDR1 as SGHVS and CDR2 as FQNEAQ.

The chain employs TRBV2 and TRBJ2-3, with TRBD1 identical over 7 bases. V was clipped by 7 bases and J by 0 bases; unmatched bases: 4. The CDR3 is 14 amino acids. The germline V gene has CDR1 SNHLY and CDR2 FYNNEI. Here the CDR3 reads CASNQDRSTDTQYF. In DNA, the CDR3 is TGTGCCAGCAATCAGGACAGGAGCACAGATACGCAGTATTTT.

The V call is TRBV11-2, the J call TRBJ2-7, with 15 bases lining up with TRBD2. Germline V gene lookup returns CDR1 SGHAT and CDR2 FQNNGV. Trimming at V came to 3 bases and at J to 7 bases, leaving 4 bases not matched to a gene. The CDR3 has 15 residues. The CDR3 DNA sequence: TGTGCCAGCAGCTTTGCCGGGACTAGCGGGAGGGAGCAGTACTTC. Its translation: CASSFAGTSGREQYF.

V usage is TRBV5-4 and J usage is TRBJ2-4, with 10 bases lining up with TRBD1. This CDR3 comprises 15 residues. V lost 4 bases and J lost 5; bases outside the gene matches: 6. CDR1 and CDR2 (germline): SGHNT, YYREEE (reference sequence). The CDR3 loop reads CASSLSGTGENIQYF. The DNA for the CDR3 is TGTGCCAGCAGCCTGTCCGGGACAGGGGAAAACATTCAGTACTTC.

This chain links TRBV7-2 with TRBJ2-7, with D tentatively TRBD1 or TRBD2 (6 bases each). With 5 bases removed from V and 0 bases from J, the gap between germline ends came to 17 bases. This CDR3 has 16 amino acids. Looked up from germline, CDR1 is SGHTA and CDR2 is FQGNSA. This chain's CDR3 is CASSLGGGGSSYEQYF. The CDR3 bases are TGTGCCAGCAGCCTCGGTGGAGGGGGGAGCTCCTACGAGCAGTACTTC.

This rearrangement joins TRBV7-9 to TRBJ2-3; 13 bases map to TRBD2. The junction had 9 bases not matched to a gene; V was cut back by 5 bases and J by 4 bases. The V gene's germline CDR1 is SEHNR and CDR2 FQNEAQ (reference sequence). This CDR3 has 17 amino acids. CDR3 DNA sequence: TGTGCCAGCAGCCCCAAGAGACTAGCGGGAGGACCAGATACGCAGTATTTT. Translation gives CASSPKRLAGGPDTQYF.

The gene calls are TRBV5-1 and TRBJ2-6; a weak D match, TRBD1 (6 bases). CDR1 is SGHRS and CDR2 is YFSETQ in the germline V gene. There are 15 residues in the CDR3. V lost 3 bases to trimming and J lost 2 bases, with 9 bases between them. The CDR3 DNA sequence: TGCGCCAGCAGCTGGAGGACAGCTGGGGCCAACGTCCTGACTTTC. Its protein product is CASSWRTAGANVLTF.

This rearrangement joins TRBV18 to TRBJ2-3; the D gene is possibly TRBD2 (7 bases). Germline V gives CDR1 KGHSH, CDR2 LQKENI. This CDR3 is 15 amino acids long. V was cut by 4 bases and J by 1 base, with 12 bases left in between. The CDR3 here is CASSRRGARTDTQYF. The CDR3 DNA follows: TGTGCCAGCTCACGCCGGGGGGCTCGCACAGATACGCAGTATTTT.

This clone was seen only once. The chain couples TRBV29-1 to TRBJ2-4; TRBD2 matches 8 bases. The length of the CDR3 is 13 residues. Germline CDR1 is SQVTM and CDR2 is ANQGSEA. The ends lost 4 bases at V and 7 bases at J; junction bases unmatched: 6. This CDR3 reads CSVVQLAGNIQYF. The DNA for the CDR3 is TGCAGCGTTGTGCAGCTAGCGGGCAACATTCAGTACTTC.